This T cell receptor (beta chain) was sequenced in a study of human T cells and chemical hapten exposure. About the study: Minor pooled library volume differences mainly drove per-sample TCR yield variation. Notes on the study in general: Once DPC sensitization occurred, TCRs above 1 in 1000 frequency showed no change.

Details on this clonotype: The antigen is unknown.

The germline V gene has CDR1 SGHRS and CDR2 YFSETQ. The CDR3 is 14 residues long. V lost 6 bases and J lost 4; bases outside the gene matches: 8. Stated time point: healthy volunteer bleed at 6 weeks. Total RNA came from unfractionated whole blood. Library construction involved attaching unique molecular identifiers to individual cDNA molecules, which allowed quantitative, reproducible TCR counting. Authors' data handling: Sample TCR totals centred on a median of around 96,000, ranging about 20,000 to 700,000. A single record per CDR3 protein comes from TCRdb applying MiXCR to the RACE reads. The V and J calls shown here were made by TCRdb, not taken from the authors' results. The repertoire has about 77,000 distinct CDR3 sequences, 8.5% to 10% of them found once; the top ten carry around 1.7%.

Sequenced sample: whole blood. This TCR was sampled from a female donor in good health. Some clones in this sample may be carry-over from other donors' samples. The V call is TRBV5-1, the J call TRBJ2-3; 7 positions match TRBD1. The CDR3 DNA follows: TGCGCCAGCACCCACCGACAGGGCGCAGATACGCAGTATTTT. Its translation is CASTHRQGADTQYF.